Detailed here is one T cell receptor beta chain. Its specificity is unknown. These data come from a study of vaccination and CD4 T cells after COVID-19. Documented treatment: approximately 9-day PBMC culture with coronavirus spike peptide pools or control peptides (ViraFEST assay). The CDR3 is 17 residues long. Germline values: CDR1 SGHTA, CDR2 FQGNSA. The V segment lost 5 bases and the J segment 3 bases; nucleotides outside the gene matches: 8. CD4+ T cells that had been cultured provided DNA sequenced with the Oncomine TCR Beta short-read assay. TCRdb redid the calling of the PCR reads with MiXCR, one entry per CDR3 protein. This table has 12,000 or so distinct CDR3 sequences, 40% to 50% appearing once.

Input material: CD4+ T cells from blood, cultured in vitro. This receptor was taken from a human donor who had recovered from COVID-19. This chain uses TRBV7-2 with TRBJ2-7, with 15 bases that match TRBD2. CDR3 protein: CASSLTVGLAGGYEQYF. The CDR3 nucleotides are TGTGCCAGCAGCCTCACCGTGGGACTAGCGGGGGGCTACGAGCAGTACTTC.